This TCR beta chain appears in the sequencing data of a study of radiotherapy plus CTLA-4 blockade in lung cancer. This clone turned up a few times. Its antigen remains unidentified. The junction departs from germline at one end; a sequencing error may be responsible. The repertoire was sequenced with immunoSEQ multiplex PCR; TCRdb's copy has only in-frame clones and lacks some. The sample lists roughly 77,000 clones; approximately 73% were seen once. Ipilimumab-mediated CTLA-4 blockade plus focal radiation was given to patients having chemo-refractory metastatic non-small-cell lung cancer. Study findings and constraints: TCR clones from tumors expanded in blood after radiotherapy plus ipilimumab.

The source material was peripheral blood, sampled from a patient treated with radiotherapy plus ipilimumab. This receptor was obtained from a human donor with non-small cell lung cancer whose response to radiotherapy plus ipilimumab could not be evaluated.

This CDR3 is CASSLTSGGAQDTQYF. As DNA, the CDR3 is TGCGCCAGCAGCCTTACTAGCGGGGGGGCACAAGATACGCAGTATTTT. The chain carries TRBV5-4 and TRBJ2-3, with 13 bases identical to TRBD2. CDR1 is SGHNT and CDR2 is YYREEE in the germline V gene (reference sequence). This CDR3 spans 16 amino acids.